This entry lists 15 T cell receptor beta chains sequenced from one sample in a study of regulatory T cells in long-lasting Graves disease. Stated time point: persistent/refractory GD, antithyroid drugs over 5 years with positive TRAb. From RNA extracted from PBMCs, the TCR library was made. In building TCR beta libraries, iRepertoire HTBI primers were used together with Arm-PCR of CDR3 regions. TCRdb re-called the multiplex PCR reads through MiXCR, storing one row per CDR3 protein. The sample yields approximately 400,000 distinct CDR3 sequences, less than 25% seen once. Sequencing used peripheral blood mononuclear cells (PBMCs), obtained when the disease was refractory, from a patient treated with antithyroid drugs. These receptors were collected from a female donor with Graves disease.

The chain links TRBV7-9 to TRBJ1-1; no definite D call. The V and J ends lost 3 bases and 0 bases respectively, with 8 bases between them. The CDR3 totals 14 residues. Germline V lookup: CDR1 SEHNR, CDR2 FQNEAQ (reference sequence). CDR3 loop: CASSFTPMNTEAFF. The CDR3 nucleotides are TGTGCCAGCAGCTTTACACCGATGAACACTGAAGCTTTCTTT.

Only a few counts were recorded for this clonotype. V and J are TRBV3-1 and TRBJ1-1; D unresolved. The germline V and J ends were trimmed by 5 bases and 6 bases, with 13 bases remaining between them. CDR3 size: 13 residues. Germline V CDR1 and CDR2: LGHDT, YNNKEL (reference sequence). The CDR3 DNA follows: TGTGCCAGCAGCACCTTCGACATCTCTGAAGCTTTCTTT. Its translation is CASSTFDISEAFF. Full variable domain (remainder filled in from reference TRBV3-1 and TRBJ1-1): DTAVSQTPKYLVTQMGNDKSIKCEQNLGHDTMYWYKQDSKKFLKIMFSYNNKELIINETVPNRFSPKSPDKAHLNLHINSLELGDSAVYFCASSTFDISEAFFGQGTRLTVV.

The V and J genes are TRBV18 and TRBJ1-5; the D gene is possibly TRBD1 (6 bases). The CDR3 loop spans 16 amino acids. The V gene lost 1 base and the J gene lost 0 bases, with 10 bases spanning the gap. The germline V gene encodes CDR1 KGHSH and CDR2 LQKENI. The DNA for the CDR3 is TGTGCCAGCTCACCACGACAGGTCGATAGCAATCAGCCCCAGCATTTT. As protein: CASSPRQVDSNQPQHF.

This chain connects TRBV2 to TRBJ2-1, with 13 bases identical to TRBD2. There are 15 residues in the CDR3. Trimming cost V 3 bases and J 9 bases; bases outside gene matches: 5. Germline V gene data show CDR1 as SNHLY and CDR2 as FYNNEI. CDR3 nucleotides: TGTGCCAGCAGTGAGGGACTAGCGGGACTGATTGAGCAGTTCTTC. As protein: CASSEGLAGLIEQFF.

This clonotype has a count of ten or more. The chain couples TRBV28 to TRBJ1-5, with 7 bases identical to TRBD1. This CDR3 is 17 amino acids long. V dropped 6 bases and J dropped 4; count of bases not matched to a gene: 15. Germline assignment: CDR1 MDHEN and CDR2 SYDVKM. The CDR3 bases are TGTGCCAGCAGAGAGAACAGGGGAGAGTTTGGTAATCAGCCCCAGCATTTT. Amino acid sequence: CASRENRGEFGNQPQHF.

The rearrangement uses TRBV3-1 and TRBJ1-2; the D gene is possibly TRBD1 (6 bases). V was clipped by 1 base and J by 5 bases, with 17 bases between them. CDR3 length: 16 amino acids. Germline V gene lookup returns CDR1 LGHDT and CDR2 YNNKEL (reference sequence). The CDR3 coding sequence is TGTGCCAGCAGCCAAGCTGGGGCGGGGGGCGTTTATGGCTACACCTTC. Translating gives CASSQAGAGGVYGYTF. Looking up the rest from reference TRBV3-1 and TRBJ1-2 gives the full variable domain: DTAVSQTPKYLVTQMGNDKSIKCEQNLGHDTMYWYKQDSKKFLKIMFSYNNKELIINETVPNRFSPKSPDKAHLNLHINSLELGDSAVYFCASSQAGAGGVYGYTFGSGTRLTVV.

In its sample, this clonotype was seen many times. The V call is TRBV3-1, the J call TRBJ2-5; D is unclear. V gave up 0 bases and J gave up 4 bases, with 12 bases separating them. CDR3 length equals 15 residues. Germline V lookup: CDR1 LGHDT, CDR2 YNNKEL (reference sequence). The CDR3 DNA reads TGTGCCAGCAGCCAAGAGTCCTACAATGGAGAGACCCAGTACTTC. Protein product: CASSQESYNGETQYF.

This clonotype was counted ten times or more. The CDR3 DNA follows: TGTGCCAGCAGTTTCCCAAGTGGAGTGGGGGCCGGTTCACCCCTCCACTTT. Amino acid sequence: CASSFPSGVGAGSPLHF. The genes are TRBV28 and TRBJ1-6; the D gene is possibly TRBD1 (6 bases). The CDR3 contains 17 residues. Germline lookup yields CDR1 MDHEN and CDR2 SYDVKM. V shed 3 bases and J shed 9 bases, with 21 bases lying between them.

The rearrangement joins TRBV4-3 to TRBJ2-7, with 7 bases aligning to TRBD2. The V gene end was trimmed by 0 bases and the J gene end by 0 bases; junction bases not matched to a gene: 5. CDR3 size: 16 residues. Germline CDR1 LGHNA, CDR2 YSLEER. CDR3 loop: CASSQDRGGSSYEQYF. DNA of the CDR3: TGCGCCAGCAGCCAAGATCGGGGCGGGAGCTCCTACGAGCAGTACTTC.

The table lists this clonotype with a few counts. This chain links TRBV2 with TRBJ2-1; 10 bases are a match to TRBD2. Germline V gene sequence: CDR1 SNHLY, CDR2 FYNNEI. V gave up 4 bases and J gave up 6 bases; unmatched junction bases: 0. This CDR3 is built from 13 residues. The CDR3 DNA reads as TGTGCCAGCAGTGGACTAGCGGGCAATGAGCAGTTCTTC. Translating gives CASSGLAGNEQFF.

This clonotype appeared a few times. The chain recombines TRBV7-2 with TRBJ1-2; 7 nucleotides agree with TRBD1. The V and J ends lost 5 bases and 5 bases, in that order; junction bases with no gene match: 14. CDR1 SGHTA and CDR2 FQGNSA come from the germline V gene. The CDR3 extends over 16 amino acids. CDR3 coding DNA: TGTGCCAGCAGCCCTTCGGGGGGACAGTCTTCTTATGGCTACACCTTC. It codes for CASSPSGGQSSYGYTF.

This clonotype was seen a few times. J is TRBJ1-5 and V is TRBV20-1; D gene uncertain. This CDR3 has 16 amino acids. Trimming stripped 6 bases from V and 5 bases from J, with 23 bases between. Germline-derived CDR1 and CDR2 are DFQATT and SNEGSKA (reference sequence). The CDR3 DNA is TGCAGTGCCCAAGGACGGGTCTTGGTCCAGGATCAGCCCCAGCATTTT. It codes for CSAQGRVLVQDQPQHF.

The V gene is TRBV20-1, the J gene TRBJ2-2; 14 nucleotides align to TRBD2. The junction had 6 bases not matched to a gene; V was cut back by 6 bases and J by 6 bases. This CDR3 comprises 15 residues. Germline CDR1 and CDR2: DFQATT and SNEGSKA (reference sequence). The CDR3 DNA is TGCAGTGCGAAGGGACTAGCGGGAGAGGCCGGGGAGCTGTTTTTT. It is translated as CSAKGLAGEAGELFF.

This rearrangement joins TRBV7-9 to TRBJ1-1; D is unclear. Trimming removed 3 bases from V and 5 bases from J, with 7 bases in between. Germline CDR1 and CDR2: SEHNR and FQNEAQ (reference sequence). CDR3 size: 12 residues. This CDR3 reads CASSFPPTEAFF. CDR3 DNA sequence: TGTGCCAGCAGCTTCCCCCCTACTGAAGCTTTCTTT.

This chain links TRBV19 with TRBJ1-1, with D tentatively TRBD1 (5 bases). The germline CDR1 and CDR2 sequences are LNHDA and SQIVND (reference sequence). This CDR3 is built from 14 residues. V dropped 5 bases and J dropped 5 bases, with 15 bases sitting between them. The CDR3 DNA is TGTGCCAGTAGTTTAGGGGCAGGAAGAACTGAAGCTTTCTTT. This translates into CASSLGAGRTEAFF.